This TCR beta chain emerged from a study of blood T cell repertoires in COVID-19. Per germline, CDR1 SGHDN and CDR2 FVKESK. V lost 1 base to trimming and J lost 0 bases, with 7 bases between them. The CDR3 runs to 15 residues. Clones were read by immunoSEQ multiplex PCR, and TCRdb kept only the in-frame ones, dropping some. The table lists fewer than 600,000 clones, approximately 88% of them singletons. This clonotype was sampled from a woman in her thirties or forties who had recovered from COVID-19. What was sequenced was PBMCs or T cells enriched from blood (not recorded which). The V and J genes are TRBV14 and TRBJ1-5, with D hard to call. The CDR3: CASSQATNSNQPQHF. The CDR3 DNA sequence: TGTGCCAGCAGCCAAGCGACAAATAGCAATCAGCCCCAGCATTTT.